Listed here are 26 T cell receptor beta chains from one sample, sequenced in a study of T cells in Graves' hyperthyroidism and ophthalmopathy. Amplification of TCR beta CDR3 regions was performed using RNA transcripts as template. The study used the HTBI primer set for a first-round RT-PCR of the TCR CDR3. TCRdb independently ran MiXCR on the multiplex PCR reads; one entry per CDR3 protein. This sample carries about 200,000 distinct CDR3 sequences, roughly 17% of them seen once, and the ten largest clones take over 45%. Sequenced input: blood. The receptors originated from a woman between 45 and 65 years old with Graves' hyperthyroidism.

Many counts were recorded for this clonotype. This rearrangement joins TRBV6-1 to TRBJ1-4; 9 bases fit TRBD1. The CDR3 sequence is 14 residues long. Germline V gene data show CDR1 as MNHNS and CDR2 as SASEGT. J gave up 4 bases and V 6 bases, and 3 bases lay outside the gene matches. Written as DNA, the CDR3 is TGTGCCAGCAGGGGGACAGGGAATAATGAAAAACTGTTTTTT. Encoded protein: CASRGTGNNEKLFF.

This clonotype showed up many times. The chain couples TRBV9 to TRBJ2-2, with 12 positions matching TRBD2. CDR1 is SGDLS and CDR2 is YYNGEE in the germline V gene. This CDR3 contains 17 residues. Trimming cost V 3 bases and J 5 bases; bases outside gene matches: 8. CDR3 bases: TGTGCCAGCAGCGAGCGACTAGCGGGAGTACGAACCGGGGAGCTGTTTTTT. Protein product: CASSERLAGVRTGELFF.

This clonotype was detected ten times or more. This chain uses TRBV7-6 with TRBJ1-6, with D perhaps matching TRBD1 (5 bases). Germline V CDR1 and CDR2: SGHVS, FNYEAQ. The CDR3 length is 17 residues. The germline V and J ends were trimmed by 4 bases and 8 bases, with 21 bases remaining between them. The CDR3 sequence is CASSSDLGARPYSPLHF. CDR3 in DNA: TGTGCCAGCAGCTCAGATCTTGGGGCGCGGCCTTATTCACCCCTCCACTTT. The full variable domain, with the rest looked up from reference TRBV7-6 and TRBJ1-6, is GAGVSQSPRYKVTKRGQDVALRCDPISGHVSLYWYRQALGQGPEFLTYFNYEAQQDKSGLPNDRFSAERPEGSISTLTIQRTEQRDSAMYRCASSSDLGARPYSPLHFGNGTRLTVT.

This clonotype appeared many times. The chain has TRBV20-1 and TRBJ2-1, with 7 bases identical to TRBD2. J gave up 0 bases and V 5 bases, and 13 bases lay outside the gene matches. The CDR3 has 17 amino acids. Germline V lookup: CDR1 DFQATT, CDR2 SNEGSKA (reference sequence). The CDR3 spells CSAGEFSSGRSYNEQFF. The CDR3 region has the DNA TGCAGTGCTGGGGAGTTCTCTAGCGGCCGCTCCTACAATGAGCAGTTCTTC.

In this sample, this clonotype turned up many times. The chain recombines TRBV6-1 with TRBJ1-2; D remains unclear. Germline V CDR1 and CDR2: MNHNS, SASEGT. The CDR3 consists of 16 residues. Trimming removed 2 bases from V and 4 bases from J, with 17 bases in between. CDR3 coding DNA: TGTGCCAGCAGTGAAAACCCCGCGTCCCTTGGCTATGGCTACACCTTC. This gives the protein CASSENPASLGYGYTF.

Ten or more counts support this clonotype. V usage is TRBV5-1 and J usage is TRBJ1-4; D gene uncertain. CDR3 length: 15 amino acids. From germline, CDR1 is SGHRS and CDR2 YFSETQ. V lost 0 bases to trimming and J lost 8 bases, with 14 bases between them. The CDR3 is CASSLDGLLREKLFF. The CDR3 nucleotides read TGCGCCAGCAGCTTGGACGGACTTTTGCGGGAAAAACTGTTTTTT.

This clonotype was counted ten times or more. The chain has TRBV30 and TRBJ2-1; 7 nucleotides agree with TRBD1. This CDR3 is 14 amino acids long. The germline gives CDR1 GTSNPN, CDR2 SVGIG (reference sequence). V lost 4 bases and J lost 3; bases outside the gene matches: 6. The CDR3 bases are TGTGCCTGGAACCGGGACAGCCTCTACAATGAGCAGTTCTTC. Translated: CAWNRDSLYNEQFF. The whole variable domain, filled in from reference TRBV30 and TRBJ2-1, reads SQTIHQWPATLVQPVGSPLSLECTVEGTSNPNLYWYRQAAGRGLQLLFYSVGIGQISSEVPQNLSASRPQDRQFILSSKKLLLSDSGFYLCAWNRDSLYNEQFFGPGTRLTVL.

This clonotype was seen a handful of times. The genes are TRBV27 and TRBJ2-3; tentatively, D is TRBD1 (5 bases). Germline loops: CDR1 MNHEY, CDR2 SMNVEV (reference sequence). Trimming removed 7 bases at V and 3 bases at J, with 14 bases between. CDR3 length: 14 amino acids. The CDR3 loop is CASTISGWTDTQYF. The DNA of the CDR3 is TGTGCCAGCACCATTTCAGGGTGGACAGATACGCAGTATTTT.

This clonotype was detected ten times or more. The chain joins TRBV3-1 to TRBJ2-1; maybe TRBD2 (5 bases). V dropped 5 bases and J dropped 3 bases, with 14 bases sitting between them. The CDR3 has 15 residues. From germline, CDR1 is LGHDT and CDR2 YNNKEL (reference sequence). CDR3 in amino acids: CASSFGLAGYNEQFF. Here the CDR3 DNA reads TGTGCCAGCAGCTTCGGGCTAGCAGGCTACAATGAGCAGTTCTTC.

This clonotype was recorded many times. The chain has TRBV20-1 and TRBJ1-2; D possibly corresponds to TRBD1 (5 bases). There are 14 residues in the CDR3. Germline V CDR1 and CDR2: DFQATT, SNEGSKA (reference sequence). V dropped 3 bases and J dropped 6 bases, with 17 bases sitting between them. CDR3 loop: CSASPRVYGDGYTF. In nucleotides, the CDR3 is TGCAGTGCTAGTCCCAGGGTTTATGGGGATGGCTACACCTTC.

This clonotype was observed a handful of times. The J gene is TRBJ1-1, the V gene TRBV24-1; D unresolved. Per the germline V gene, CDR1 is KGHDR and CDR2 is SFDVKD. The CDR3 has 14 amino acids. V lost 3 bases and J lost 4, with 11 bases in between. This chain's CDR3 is CATSDAGEGTEAFF. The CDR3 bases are TGTGCCACCAGTGATGCCGGGGAGGGCACTGAAGCTTTCTTT.

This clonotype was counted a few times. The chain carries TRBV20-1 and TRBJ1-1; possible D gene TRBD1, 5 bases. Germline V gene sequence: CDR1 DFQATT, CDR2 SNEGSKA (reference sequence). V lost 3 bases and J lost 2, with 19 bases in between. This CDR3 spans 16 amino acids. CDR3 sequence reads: CSASKSDLGVNTEAFF. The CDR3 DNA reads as TGCAGTGCTAGTAAATCCGATCTGGGGGTAAACACTGAAGCTTTCTTT.

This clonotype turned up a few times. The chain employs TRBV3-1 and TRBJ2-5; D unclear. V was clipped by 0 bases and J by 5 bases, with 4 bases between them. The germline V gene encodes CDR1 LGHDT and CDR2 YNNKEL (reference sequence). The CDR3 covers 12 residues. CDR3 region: CASSQETETQYF. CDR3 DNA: TGTGCCAGCAGCCAAGAAACGGAGACCCAGTACTTC.

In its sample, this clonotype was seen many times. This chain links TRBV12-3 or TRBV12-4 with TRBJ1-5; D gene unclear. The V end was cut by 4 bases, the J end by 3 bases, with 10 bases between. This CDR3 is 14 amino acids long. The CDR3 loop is CASSSRTDNQPQHF. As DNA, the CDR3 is TGTGCCAGCAGTTCCCGGACGGACAATCAGCCCCAGCATTTT.

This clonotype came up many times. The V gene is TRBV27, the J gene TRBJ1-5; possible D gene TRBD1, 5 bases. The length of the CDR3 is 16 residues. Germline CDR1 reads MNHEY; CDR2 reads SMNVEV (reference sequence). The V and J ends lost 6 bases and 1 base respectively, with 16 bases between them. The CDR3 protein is CASSPPGLGSNQPQHF. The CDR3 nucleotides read TGTGCCAGCAGCCCGCCGGGGCTGGGAAGCAATCAGCCCCAGCATTTT.

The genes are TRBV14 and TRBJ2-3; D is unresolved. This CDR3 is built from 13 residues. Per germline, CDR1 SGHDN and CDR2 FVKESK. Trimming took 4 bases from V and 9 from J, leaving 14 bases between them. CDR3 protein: CASSPRWAMTQYF. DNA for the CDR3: TGTGCCAGCAGCCCACGCTGGGCAATGACGCAGTATTTT. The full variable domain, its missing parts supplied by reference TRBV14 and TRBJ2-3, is EAGVTQFPSHSVIEKGQTVTLRCDPISGHDNLYWYRRVMGKEIKFLLHFVKESKQDESGMPNNRFLAERTGGTYSTLKVQPAELEDSGVYFCASSPRWAMTQYFGPGTRLTVL.

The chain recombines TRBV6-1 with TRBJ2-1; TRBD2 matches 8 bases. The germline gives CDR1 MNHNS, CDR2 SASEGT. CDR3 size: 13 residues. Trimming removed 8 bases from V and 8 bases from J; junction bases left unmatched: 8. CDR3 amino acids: CASGPAGADEQFF. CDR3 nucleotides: TGTGCCAGCGGGCCAGCGGGAGCCGATGAGCAGTTCTTC.

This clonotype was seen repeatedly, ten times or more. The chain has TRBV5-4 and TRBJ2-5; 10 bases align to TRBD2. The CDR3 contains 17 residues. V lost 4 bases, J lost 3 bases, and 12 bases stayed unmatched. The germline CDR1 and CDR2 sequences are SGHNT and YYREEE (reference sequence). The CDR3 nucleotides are TGTGCCAGCAGCCCTCCCCCCAGCGGGAGGGCCGAAGAGACCCAGTACTTC. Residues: CASSPPPSGRAEETQYF. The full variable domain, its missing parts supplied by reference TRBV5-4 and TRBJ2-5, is ETGVTQSPTHLIKTRGQQVTLRCSSQSGHNTVSWYQQALGQGPQFIFQYYREEENGRGNFPPRFSGLQFPNYSSELNVNALELDDSALYLCASSPPPSGRAEETQYFGPGTRLLVL.

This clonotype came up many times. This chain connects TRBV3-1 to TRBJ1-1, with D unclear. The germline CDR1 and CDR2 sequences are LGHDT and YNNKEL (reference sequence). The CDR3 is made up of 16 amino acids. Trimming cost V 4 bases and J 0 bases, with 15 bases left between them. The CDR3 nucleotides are TGTGCCAGCAGCCGCCAAGGCGGGCAGCTGAACACTGAAGCTTTCTTT. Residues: CASSRQGGQLNTEAFF.

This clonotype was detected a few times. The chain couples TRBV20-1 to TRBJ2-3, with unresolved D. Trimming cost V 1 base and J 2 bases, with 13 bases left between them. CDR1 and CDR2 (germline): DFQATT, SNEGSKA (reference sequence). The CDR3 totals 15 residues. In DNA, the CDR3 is TGCAGTGCTAGAGTCCAGATATCAACCACAGATACGCAGTATTTT. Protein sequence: CSARVQISTTDTQYF.

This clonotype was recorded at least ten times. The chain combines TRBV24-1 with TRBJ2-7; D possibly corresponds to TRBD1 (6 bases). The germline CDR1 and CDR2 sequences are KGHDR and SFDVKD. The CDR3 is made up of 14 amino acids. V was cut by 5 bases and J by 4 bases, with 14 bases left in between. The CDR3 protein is CATSASRGSYEQYF. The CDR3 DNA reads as TGTGCCACCAGTGCCTCCAGGGGTTCATACGAGCAGTACTTC.

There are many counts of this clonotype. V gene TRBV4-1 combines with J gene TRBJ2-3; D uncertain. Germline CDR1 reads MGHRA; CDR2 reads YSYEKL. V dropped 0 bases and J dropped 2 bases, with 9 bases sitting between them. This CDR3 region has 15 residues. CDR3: CASSQERNPTDTQYF. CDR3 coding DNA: TGCGCCAGCAGCCAAGAAAGGAATCCCACAGATACGCAGTATTTT.

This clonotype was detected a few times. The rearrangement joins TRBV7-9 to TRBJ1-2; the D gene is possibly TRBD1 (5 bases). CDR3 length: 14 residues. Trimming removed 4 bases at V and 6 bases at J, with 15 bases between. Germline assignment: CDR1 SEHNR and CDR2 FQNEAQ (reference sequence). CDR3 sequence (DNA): TGTGCCAGCAGCTCCAGGGAGGCAGGAGATGGCTACACCTTC. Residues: CASSSREAGDGYTF.

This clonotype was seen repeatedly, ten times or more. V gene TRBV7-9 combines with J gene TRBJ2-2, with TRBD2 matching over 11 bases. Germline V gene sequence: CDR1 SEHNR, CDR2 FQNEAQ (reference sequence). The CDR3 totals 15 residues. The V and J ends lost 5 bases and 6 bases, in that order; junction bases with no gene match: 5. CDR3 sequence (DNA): TGTGCCAGCAGCGAGACTAGCGGGAATTCCGGGGAGCTGTTTTTT. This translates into CASSETSGNSGELFF.

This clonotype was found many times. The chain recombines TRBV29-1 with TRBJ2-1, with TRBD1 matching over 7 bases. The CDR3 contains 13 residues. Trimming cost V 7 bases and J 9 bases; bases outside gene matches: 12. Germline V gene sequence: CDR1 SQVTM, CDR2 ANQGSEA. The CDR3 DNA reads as TGCAGCGCTTGGACAGGCCTTGCGATTGAGCAGTTCTTC. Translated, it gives CSAWTGLAIEQFF.

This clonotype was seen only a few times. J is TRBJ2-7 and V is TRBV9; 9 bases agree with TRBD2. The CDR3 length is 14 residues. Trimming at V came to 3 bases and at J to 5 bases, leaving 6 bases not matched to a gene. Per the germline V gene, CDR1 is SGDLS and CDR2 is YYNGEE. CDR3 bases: TGTGCCAGCAGCGAGAGGGGACTAGCTGACGAGCAGTACTTC. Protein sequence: CASSERGLADEQYF. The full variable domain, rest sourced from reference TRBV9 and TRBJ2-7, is DSGVTQTPKHLITATGQRVTLRCSPRSGDLSVYWYQQSLDQGLQFLIQYYNGEERAKGNILERFSAQQFPDLHSELNLSSLELGDSALYFCASSERGLADEQYFGPGTRLTVT.